A single sample is the source of the 20 T cell receptor beta chains below, sequenced in a study of human T cells and chemical hapten exposure. Time point defined: patch test 1, 2 weeks after DPC sensitization. Treatment given: therapeutic diphenylcyclopropenone sensitization with weekly scalp DPC. TCRdb ran MiXCR on the RACE reads and lists one entry per CDR3 protein. This table holds some 350,000 distinct CDR3 sequences, about 7% found once. Material: whole blood, obtained in connection with sensitization to the hapten diphenylcyclopropenone (DPC). Receptors originate from a young woman with alopecia areata. Some clones in this sample may be carry-over from other donors' samples.

The genes are TRBV28 and TRBJ1-1, with TRBD1 identical over 7 bases. The CDR3 has 12 amino acids. Germline values: CDR1 MDHEN, CDR2 SYDVKM. The V and J ends lost 8 bases and 0 bases, in that order; junction bases with no gene match: 0. In DNA form, the CDR3 reads TGTGCCAGCGGGACAGTGAACACTGAAGCTTTCTTT. Translating it yields CASGTVNTEAFF.

The chain has TRBV10-3 and TRBJ2-7; the D is unclear. The germline gives CDR1 ENHRY, CDR2 SYGVKD. Trimming cost V 6 bases and J 0 bases, with 18 bases left between them. The CDR3 has 16 residues. This CDR3 reads CAIRGSGRPSSYEQYF. CDR3 coding DNA: TGTGCCATCAGGGGGTCGGGCAGGCCTAGCTCCTACGAGCAGTACTTC.

J is TRBJ2-7 and V is TRBV7-9; no reliable D call. Per germline, CDR1 SEHNR and CDR2 FQNEAQ (reference sequence). The CDR3 is made up of 14 amino acids. V was pared by 4 bases and J by 0 bases, with 10 bases between. CDR3 sequence reads: CASSSARSSYEQYF. The CDR3 bases are TGTGCCAGCAGCTCCGCCCGGAGCTCCTACGAGCAGTACTTC.

There are many counts of this clonotype. J is TRBJ2-7 and V is TRBV28, with 7 bases identical to TRBD1. Unmatched junction bases numbered 4, after V lost 2 bases and J lost 0 bases. Germline V CDR1 and CDR2: MDHEN, SYDVKM. CDR3 length equals 15 residues. The CDR3 bases are TGTGCCAGCAGTTTAGGGACAGCGGCCTCCTACGAGCAGTACTTC. The encoded protein is CASSLGTAASYEQYF.

V gene TRBV12-3 or TRBV12-4 combines with J gene TRBJ2-2; D may match TRBD1 or TRBD2 (5 bases each). The CDR3 loop spans 19 amino acids. With 1 base removed from V and 1 base from J, the gap between germline ends came to 19 bases. The CDR3 loop is CASSLVSSGHRLNTGELFF. In DNA form, the CDR3 reads TGTGCCAGCAGTTTAGTATCCTCGGGGCACAGATTGAACACCGGGGAGCTGTTTTTT.

This clonotype was recorded at least ten times. The chain joins TRBV7-9 to TRBJ1-1, with no clear D. The CDR3 covers 13 residues. Germline V CDR1 and CDR2: SEHNR, FQNEAQ (reference sequence). V lost 5 bases and J 1 base, leaving 8 bases between the germline ends. CDR3 loop: CASSIDSNTEAFF. CDR3 DNA: TGTGCCAGCAGCATAGACTCGAACACTGAAGCTTTCTTT.

In its sample, this clonotype was seen a few times. The chain combines TRBV6-5 with TRBJ2-1; 13 positions match TRBD2. The trim removed 5 bases at V and 11 bases at J, leaving 9 bases unmatched. The CDR3 contains 15 residues. Germline assignment: CDR1 MNHEY and CDR2 SVGAGI. The CDR3 DNA reads as TGTGCCAGCAGTACCGGGACTAGCGGGGTGTCCAAGCAGTTCTTC. The encoded protein is CASSTGTSGVSKQFF.

This clonotype was recorded many times. The chain links TRBV7-8 to TRBJ2-4; TRBD2 aligns across 9 bases. CDR1 SGHVS and CDR2 FQNEAQ come from the germline V gene. The CDR3 consists of 13 residues. With 4 bases clipped from V and 8 bases from J, the junction kept 3 bases outside the gene matches. The CDR3 sequence: CASSSSGVDIQYF. CDR3 DNA sequence: TGTGCCAGCAGCTCTAGCGGGGTGGACATTCAGTACTTC.

This chain uses TRBV19 with TRBJ2-7; D not certain. This CDR3 contains 14 residues. V lost 6 bases to trimming and J lost 3 bases, with 15 bases between them. CDR1 LNHDA and CDR2 SQIVND come from the germline V gene (reference sequence). The chain's CDR3 is CASSPSRSGYEQYF. The CDR3 coding sequence is TGTGCCAGTAGCCCATCTCGGTCCGGCTACGAGCAGTACTTC.

This clonotype was seen a handful of times. V gene TRBV20-1 combines with J gene TRBJ1-6; unclear D gene. The CDR3 is 12 residues long. V shed 6 bases and J shed 0 bases, with 3 bases lying between them. Germline CDR1 reads DFQATT; CDR2 reads SNEGSKA (reference sequence). The CDR3 nucleotides read TGCAGTGCCGGCTCCTATAATTCACCCCTCCACTTT. Its translation is CSAGSYNSPLHF.

A few counts support this clonotype. The chain has TRBV5-5 and TRBJ2-3, with TRBD1 matching 7 bases. Germline V gene data show CDR1 as SGHKS and CDR2 as YYEKEE (reference sequence). CDR3 length: 21 amino acids. V was pared by 4 bases and J by 2 bases, with 25 bases of the junction left unmatched. The CDR3 here is CASSIGTASGFYLTSTDTQYF. CDR3 coding DNA: TGTGCCAGCAGCATAGGGACAGCAAGTGGATTTTACCTCACCTCCACAGATACGCAGTATTTT.

The chain employs TRBV20-1 and TRBJ2-5; D might be TRBD2 (6 bases). Trimming shortened V by 3 bases and J by 5 bases, and 25 bases separated the two germline ends. The CDR3 totals 17 residues. Germline loops: CDR1 DFQATT, CDR2 SNEGSKA (reference sequence). As DNA, the CDR3 is TGCAGTGCTAGGGGTGGAGTAGCGGAACTCCTTGGGGAGACCCAGTACTTC. Its protein is CSARGGVAELLGETQYF.

This clonotype was recorded a few times. This chain links TRBV5-1 with TRBJ2-1; D call uncertain. Trimming took 0 bases from V and 3 from J, leaving 10 bases between them. CDR1 and CDR2 from the germline V gene are SGHRS and YFSETQ. This CDR3 region has 15 residues. The CDR3 reads CASSLEGQDYNEQFF. As DNA, the CDR3 is TGCGCCAGCAGCTTGGAAGGGCAAGACTACAATGAGCAGTTCTTC.

This clonotype was observed a handful of times. The CDR3 DNA is TGTGCCAGCAGCCCGTTTGCTAGCACAGATACGCAGTATTTT. It is translated as CASSPFASTDTQYF. This chain connects TRBV3-1 to TRBJ2-3; D is ambiguous. Germline V gives CDR1 LGHDT, CDR2 YNNKEL (reference sequence). V lost 4 bases to trimming and J lost 0 bases, with 8 bases between them. The CDR3 covers 14 residues.

This clonotype has only a few counts. The chain carries TRBV28 and TRBJ1-5; D gene unclear. Trimming left V 2 bases short and J 9 bases short, with 8 bases between. Germline loops: CDR1 MDHEN, CDR2 SYDVKM. The CDR3 runs 12 residues. CDR3 coding DNA: TGTGCCAGCAGTTTAGGGGAAGGGCCCCAGCATTTT. Encoded protein: CASSLGEGPQHF.

The chain has TRBV3-1 and TRBJ2-3, with D possibly matching TRBD2 (5 bases). The V end was cut by 0 bases, the J end by 2 bases, with 9 bases between. Germline CDR1 reads LGHDT; CDR2 reads YNNKEL (reference sequence). The CDR3 consists of 15 residues. The CDR3, as DNA: TGTGCCAGCAGCCAAGATTTCGACTACACAGATACGCAGTATTTT. The encoded protein is CASSQDFDYTDTQYF.

In this sample, this clonotype turned up many times. The V gene is TRBV7-2, the J gene TRBJ1-2; D remains unclear. The CDR3 has 14 residues. Germline loops: CDR1 SGHTA, CDR2 FQGNSA. Deletions cut 7 bases from V and 6 bases from J, with 18 bases between. The CDR3 DNA reads TGTGCCAGCACGCCCGGGGTGGGAGAGGATGGCTACACCTTC. Translating gives CASTPGVGEDGYTF.

This clonotype was detected many times. The rearrangement uses TRBV6-1 and TRBJ2-7; D tentatively fits TRBD1 or TRBD2 (5 bases each). There are 10 residues in the CDR3. Germline-derived CDR1 and CDR2 are MNHNS and SASEGT. V shed 3 bases and J shed 9 bases, with 6 bases lying between them. The chain's CDR3 is CASSEGVQYF. Written as DNA, the CDR3 is TGTGCCAGCAGTGAGGGGGTGCAGTACTTC.

The J gene is TRBJ1-2, the V gene TRBV4-3; no clear D gene. CDR3 length: 12 residues. Deletions cut 0 bases from V and 8 bases from J, with 7 bases between. Germline V lookup: CDR1 LGHNA, CDR2 YSLEER. In DNA, the CDR3 is TGCGCCAGCAGCCAAGAAGGTCTCGGCTACACCTTC. It encodes CASSQEGLGYTF.

The chain joins TRBV25-1 to TRBJ1-5; D gene ambiguous. The ends were cut back, 3 bases at V and 1 base at J, with 19 bases in the middle. Germline CDR1 reads MGHDK; CDR2 reads SYGVNS. The CDR3 has 18 amino acids. CDR3 in amino acids: CASSDSRDPSGSNQPQHF. The DNA for the CDR3 is TGTGCCAGCAGTGATTCCAGAGACCCCAGCGGGAGCAATCAGCCCCAGCATTTT.